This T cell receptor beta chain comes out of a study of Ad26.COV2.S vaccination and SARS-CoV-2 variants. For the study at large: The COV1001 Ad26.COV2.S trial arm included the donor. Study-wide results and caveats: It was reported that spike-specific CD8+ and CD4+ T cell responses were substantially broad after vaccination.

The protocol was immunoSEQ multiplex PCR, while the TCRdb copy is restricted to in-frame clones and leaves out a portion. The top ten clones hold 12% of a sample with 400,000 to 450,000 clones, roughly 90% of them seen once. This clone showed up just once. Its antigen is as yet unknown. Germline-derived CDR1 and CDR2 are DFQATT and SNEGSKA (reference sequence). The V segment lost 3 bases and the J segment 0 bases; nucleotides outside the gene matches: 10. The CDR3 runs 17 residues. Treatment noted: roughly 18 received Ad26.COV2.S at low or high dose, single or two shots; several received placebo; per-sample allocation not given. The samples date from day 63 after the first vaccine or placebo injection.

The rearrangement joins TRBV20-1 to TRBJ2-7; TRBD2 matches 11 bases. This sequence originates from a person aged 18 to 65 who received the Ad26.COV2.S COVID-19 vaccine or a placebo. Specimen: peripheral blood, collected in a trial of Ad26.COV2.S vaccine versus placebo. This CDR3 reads CSASPSSGRFSSYEQYF. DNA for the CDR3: TGCAGTGCTAGTCCGTCTAGCGGGAGGTTCAGCTCCTACGAGCAGTACTTC.